This is a list of T cell receptor beta chains from one sample in a study of control samples from healthy donors and cancer patients. Repertoires were generated with immunoSEQ multiplex PCR, while TCRdb's copy carries only in-frame clones and drops some. The table gives under 200,000 clones; the top ten clones make up around 2% of it. Source material: blood. The receptor source for this set is a woman in her thirties in good health. The CDR3 runs from the conserved cysteine through the conserved F or W. The order of the fields is V gene, J gene, D gene, CDR3 protein, CDR3 DNA. The D gene is left open where the match is weak.

>TRBV5-1|TRBJ2-3|TRBD2
CASSLWAGVTDTQYF
TGCGCCAGCAGCTTGTGGGCGGGGGTCACAGATACGCAGTATTTT
>TRBV19|TRBJ2-1|-
CASIKKGSNEQFF
TGTGCCAGTATTAAAAAGGGGAGCAATGAGCAGTTCTTC
>TRBV10-3|TRBJ2-3|TRBD2
CAIKTSSDTQYF
TGTGCCATCAAGACTAGCTCAGATACGCAGTATTTT
>TRBV6-5|TRBJ2-7|-
CASSSQSPTGSEQYF
TGTGCCAGCAGTTCACAGAGCCCTACGGGGTCGGAGCAGTACTTC
>TRBV6-2/TRBV6-3|TRBJ2-1|TRBD1
CASRYRVFRQGSNEQFF
TGTGCCAGCAGGTACAGAGTCTTTCGACAGGGGTCCAATGAGCAGTTCTTC
>TRBV28|TRBJ2-7|TRBD2
CASSPGTSGYYEQYF
TGTGCCAGCAGTCCCGGGACTAGCGGTTACTACGAGCAGTACTTC
>TRBV28|TRBJ2-1|-
CASSLKSSYNEQFF
TGTGCCAGCAGTTTAAAAAGCTCCTACAATGAGCAGTTCTTC
>TRBV5-1|TRBJ1-6|TRBD1
CASKDRGESYNSPLHF
TGCGCCAGCAAGGACAGGGGGGAATCCTATAATTCACCCCTCCACTTT
>TRBV10-1|TRBJ1-1|-
CASSESPGAVTEAFF
TGCGCCAGCAGTGAGTCGCCGGGGGCAGTCACTGAAGCTTTCTTT
>TRBV27|TRBJ2-1|-
CASSLARDEQFF
TGTGCCAGCAGTTTAGCCCGCGATGAGCAGTTCTTC
>TRBV20-1|TRBJ2-1|-
CSASLPAPYNEQFF
TGCAGTGCTAGTCTACCAGCGCCGTACAATGAGCAGTTCTTC
>TRBV9|TRBJ1-4|TRBD1
CASSAGSQGAMSNEKLFF
TGTGCCAGCAGCGCCGGGTCCCAGGGGGCGATGTCTAATGAAAAACTGTTTTTT
>TRBV19|TRBJ1-2|-
CASNVGAEGYTF
TGTGCCAGTAATGTGGGGGCGGAAGGCTACACCTTC
>TRBV11-2|TRBJ1-2|-
CASTQLGVGGERGGYTF
TGTGCCAGCACTCAGCTGGGGGTCGGCGGCGAGAGGGGCGGCTACACCTTC
>TRBV6-5|TRBJ1-5|-
CASRQQGDSNQPQHF
TGTGCCAGCAGACAGCAAGGAGATAGCAATCAGCCCCAGCATTTT
>TRBV7-2|TRBJ2-7|-
CASSLGGHSYEQYF
TGTGCCAGCAGCTTAGGGGGACACTCCTACGAGCAGTACTTC
>TRBV5-1|TRBJ2-7|TRBD2
CASSTSGSSYEQYF
TGCGCCAGCAGTACTAGCGGTAGCTCCTACGAGCAGTACTTC
>TRBV28|TRBJ1-6|-
CASTPRGTPLHF
TGTGCCAGCACCCCCCGGGGGACACCCCTCCACTTT
>TRBV5-1|TRBJ1-1|-
CASSLDHRNTEAFF
TGCGCCAGCAGCTTGGATCACAGGAACACTGAAGCTTTCTTT
>TRBV6-4|TRBJ1-2|TRBD1
CASSDQQGGGGYTF
TGTGCCAGCAGTGACCAACAGGGGGGCGGTGGCTACACCTTC
>TRBV5-5|TRBJ2-2|TRBD1
CASSLADRGTGELFF
TGTGCCAGCAGCTTGGCGGACAGGGGCACCGGGGAGCTGTTTTTT
>TRBV7-8|TRBJ2-5|-
CASSLNHQGLHF
TGTGCCAGCAGCTTAAATCATCAGGGGTTGCACTTC
>TRBV4-1|TRBJ1-2|-
CASSQGQAAGYGYTF
TGCGCCAGCAGCCAAGGACAGGCCGCTGGCTATGGCTACACCTTC
>TRBV11-3|TRBJ2-7|-
CASSDGYSYEQYF
TGTGCCAGCAGCGACGGCTACTCCTACGAGCAGTACTTC
>TRBV10-1|TRBJ1-1|-
CASLAGVMNTEAFF
TGCGCCAGCCTAGCAGGGGTAATGAACACTGAAGCTTTCTTT
>TRBV6-4|TRBJ2-2|TRBD1
CASSGDRDTGELFF
TGTGCCAGCAGTGGGGACAGGGACACCGGGGAGCTGTTTTTT
>TRBV19|TRBJ1-2|-
CASSLDNYGYTF
TGTGCCAGTAGTCTGGACAACTATGGCTACACCTTC
>TRBV24-1|TRBJ2-5|TRBD1
CATVGTEKETQYF
TGTGCCACGGTCGGGACAGAGAAAGAGACCCAGTACTTC
>TRBV6-2/TRBV6-3|TRBJ1-3|TRBD1
CASSRDSSGNTIYF
TGTGCCAGCAGCCGGGACAGCTCTGGAAACACCATATATTTT
>TRBV25-1|TRBJ1-1|-
CASSESLGGGERTEAFF
TGTGCCAGCAGTGAATCATTGGGGGGCGGAGAGAGAACTGAAGCTTTCTTT
>TRBV28|TRBJ1-1|-
CASSLVGVKTEAFF
TGTGCCAGCAGTTTAGTAGGGGTGAAAACTGAAGCTTTCTTT
>TRBV6-5|TRBJ1-2|TRBD1
CASRTGQGNHTF
TGTGCCAGCAGAACGGGACAGGGTAACCACACCTTC
>TRBV27|TRBJ2-5|-
CASSLSYPRGRGETQYF
TGTGCCAGCAGTTTATCGTACCCCAGGGGGCGGGGGGAGACCCAGTACTTC
>TRBV11-2|TRBJ1-1|-
CASSSSRGLNTEAFF
TGTGCCAGCAGCTCCTCACGCGGGCTTAACACTGAAGCTTTCTTT
>TRBV5-5|TRBJ2-3|TRBD2
CASSLGPGLAGDSTDTQYF
TGTGCCAGCAGCTTGGGTCCGGGACTAGCGGGCGATAGCACAGATACGCAGTATTTT
>TRBV10-3|TRBJ1-2|TRBD1
CAISLQGASHGYTF
TGTGCCATCAGTCTACAGGGGGCGAGCCATGGCTACACCTTC
>TRBV6-5|TRBJ1-1|-
CATSTFMNTEAFF
TGTGCCACCTCTACCTTTATGAACACTGAAGCTTTCTTT
>TRBV5-5|TRBJ2-3|-
CASSLGSSTDTQYF
TGTGCCAGCAGCTTGGGAAGCAGCACAGATACGCAGTATTTT
>TRBV5-1|TRBJ1-4|-
CASSFTGPANEKLFF
TGCGCCAGCAGCTTTACAGGGCCCGCTAATGAAAAACTGTTTTTT
>TRBV28|TRBJ1-2|-
CASSLGGTWTYGYTF
TGTGCCAGCAGTTTAGGAGGGACATGGACCTATGGCTACACCTTC
>TRBV19|TRBJ1-5|-
CASSSLGQINQPQHF
TGTGCCAGTAGTTCCTTAGGACAGATCAATCAGCCCCAGCATTTT
>TRBV19|TRBJ1-1|TRBD1
CASFGQVEQNTEAFF
TGTGCCAGCTTCGGACAGGTAGAACAGAACACTGAAGCTTTCTTT
>TRBV5-4|TRBJ1-1|TRBD1
CASSRDRNTEAFF
TGTGCCAGCAGCCGGGACAGAAACACCGAAGCTTTCTTT
>TRBV9|TRBJ2-3|-
CASSDPRAGYTDTQYF
TGTGCCAGCAGCGATCCGCGGGCGGGGTACACAGATACGCAGTATTTT
>TRBV27|TRBJ2-7|TRBD1
CASTSPGQGIEQYF
TGTGCCAGCACCTCCCCGGGACAGGGTATCGAGCAGTACTTC
>TRBV28|TRBJ1-5|TRBD1
CARRQGNSNQPQHF
TGTGCCCGCCGACAGGGGAATAGCAATCAGCCCCAGCATTTT
>TRBV19|TRBJ2-2|TRBD2
CASRGLAGGPNTGELFF
TGTGCCAGCCGGGGACTAGCGGGGGGACCGAACACCGGGGAGCTGTTTTTT
>TRBV5-1|TRBJ2-3|-
CASTLTPGADTQYF
TGCGCCAGCACCCTCACCCCCGGGGCAGATACGCAGTATTTT